This T cell receptor beta chain came from a study of memory CD4+ T cells and cytomegalovirus serostatus. Profiled with immunoSEQ multiplex PCR; TCRdb holds only in-frame clones, not every one. Among around 60,000 clones, roughly 84% were seen once, and the ten largest hold about 0.5%. Single viable CD3+CD4+CD8-CD45RO+ cells were sorted as the memory CD4+ T cells. Germline V gene sequence: CDR1 SGHAT, CDR2 FQNNGV. The CDR3 length is 15 residues. V lost 1 base and J lost 1, with 8 bases in between. What was sequenced was memory CD4+ T cells from blood. This TCR was sampled from an adult in good health and CMV-seronegative. Some clones in this sample may be carry-over from other donors' samples. The chain has TRBV11-2 and TRBJ1-5; possible D gene TRBD1, 5 bases. For the CDR3, the DNA is TGTGCCAGCAGCTTAGTTGGGGGGAGCAATCAGCCCCAGCATTTT. Translated, it gives CASSLVGGSNQPQHF.